Detailed here is one TCR beta chain. The data originate from a study of shared clonotypes between healthy human individuals. Measured with immunoSEQ multiplex PCR; TCRdb has only the in-frame clones, and not every one. This sample yields 2 million to 2.5 million clones, of which approximately 93% are seen a single time; 0.3% to 0.4% belongs to the top ten. Germline CDR1 and CDR2: SGHNT and YYREEE (reference sequence). Trimming left V 1 base short and J 6 bases short, with 17 bases between. The CDR3 is 15 amino acids. The sequencing sample was made of naive CD4+ T cells from PBMCs. Documented subset: CD45RA+ positively selected. This TCR was recovered from a man in his late teens or twenties in good health. Some clones in this sample may be carry-over from other donors' samples. The chain combines TRBV5-4 with TRBJ2-7; no reliable D call. CDR3 DNA sequence: TGTGCCAGCAGCTTGTACGGTACTCACCCCTCCGAGCAGTACTTC. It codes for CASSLYGTHPSEQYF.